The clone carrying this T cell receptor beta chain was counted only a few times. Each cDNA molecule carried a unique molecular identifier. TCRdb reanalysed the 5' RACE reads using MiXCR and keeps one entry per CDR3 protein. The sample contains about 64,000 distinct CDR3 sequences, over 10% of which appear only once. Trimming stripped 5 bases from V and 3 bases from J, with 14 bases between. This CDR3 spans 14 amino acids. CDR1 SGHAT and CDR2 FQNNGV come from the germline V gene. This sample was taken from a study of early T cells in non-severe SARS-CoV-2 infection. The chain joins TRBV11-2 to TRBJ2-7; TRBD1 is a possible D gene (5 bases). This sequence was found in an adult who was a healthcare worker with PCR-confirmed SARS-CoV-2 infection or an uninfected control (not recorded which). The sequences come from whole blood, collected at baseline. The CDR3 bases are TGTGCCAGCAGCGCACTTACAGGTTACTACGAGCAGTACTTC. It codes for CASSALTGYYEQYF.